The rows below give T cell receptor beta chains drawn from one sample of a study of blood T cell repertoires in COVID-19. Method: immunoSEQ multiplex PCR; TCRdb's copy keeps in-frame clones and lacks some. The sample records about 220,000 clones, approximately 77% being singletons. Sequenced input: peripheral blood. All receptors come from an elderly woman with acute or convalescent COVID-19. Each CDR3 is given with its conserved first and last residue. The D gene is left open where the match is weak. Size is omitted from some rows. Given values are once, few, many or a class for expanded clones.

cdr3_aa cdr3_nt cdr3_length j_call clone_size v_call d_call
CASGPTTEAFF TGTGCCAGCGGCCCGACAACTGAAGCTTTCTTT 11 TRBJ1-1 few TRBV6-4 .
CASSQGGTVNQPQHF TGTGCCAGCAGCCAAGGCGGGACAGTTAATCAGCCCCAGCATTTT 15 TRBJ1-5 . TRBV3-1/TRBV3-2 TRBD1
CASSTGTGMTYEQYF TGTGCCAGCAGCACCGGGACAGGGATGACCTACGAGCAGTACTTC 15 TRBJ2-7 . TRBV6-5 TRBD1
CASSLNGAGYGYTF TGTGCCAGCAGTTTAAATGGTGCGGGGTATGGCTACACCTTC 14 TRBJ1-2 . TRBV28 .
CASTPGQFSYEQYF TGTGCCAGTACCCCGGGACAGTTCTCTTACGAGCAGTACTTC 14 TRBJ2-7 . TRBV19 TRBD1
CASSFLPGQGNSPLHF TGCGCCAGCAGCTTCTTACCCGGGCAGGGAAATTCACCCCTCCACTTT 16 TRBJ1-6 . TRBV5-1 .
CASSFARTGRGYTF TGTGCCAGCAGTTTCGCCAGGACTGGGAGAGGCTACACCTTC 14 TRBJ1-2 . TRBV28 .
CASSGGTTADTQYF TGTGCCAGCAGCGGCGGGACTACGGCAGATACGCAGTATTTT 14 TRBJ2-3 . TRBV7-3 TRBD2
CASSPDTSGGSYEQYF TGTGCCAGCAGCCCCGATACTAGCGGGGGGAGTTACGAGCAGTACTTC 16 TRBJ2-7 few TRBV3-1/TRBV3-2 TRBD2
CASSPPWVSGGNSPLHF TGTGCCAGCAGCCCCCCCTGGGTTTCCGGCGGTAATTCACCCCTCCACTTT 17 TRBJ1-6 . TRBV11-3 .
CASSLEIGPEAFF TGTGCCAGCAGTTTGGAGATTGGTCCTGAGGCTTTCTTT 13 TRBJ1-1 . TRBV28 .
CASSLRGGYNEQFF TGCGCCAGCAGCTTGAGAGGGGGCTACAATGAGCAGTTCTTC 14 TRBJ2-1 once TRBV5-1 .
CASSFDRGSYEQYF TGTGCCAGCAGCTTTGACAGGGGTTCCTACGAGCAGTACTTC 14 TRBJ2-7 . TRBV7-3 TRBD1
CAIGQERTNSPLHF TGTGCCATCGGGCAAGAAAGAACTAATTCACCCCTCCACTTT 14 TRBJ1-6 . TRBV10-3 .
CAWSESLLIPYEQYF TGTGCCTGGAGTGAAAGCCTCCTTATCCCCTACGAGCAGTACTTC 15 TRBJ2-7 . TRBV30 .
CASSLAGVSDTQYF TGTGCCAGCAGCTTAGCGGGGGTTTCAGATACGCAGTATTTT 14 TRBJ2-3 . TRBV7-3 TRBD2
CASSQDRIRTNGYTF TGTGCCAGCAGCCAAGATCGTATTAGGACAAATGGCTACACCTTC 15 TRBJ1-2 . TRBV4-2 .
CASGTGFTEAFF TGTGCCAGCGGGACAGGGTTTACTGAAGCTTTCTTT 12 TRBJ1-1 . TRBV6-5 TRBD1
CASSEARDRGPTNEKLFF TGTGCCAGCAGTGAAGCCCGGGACAGGGGACCAACTAATGAAAAACTGTTTTTT 18 TRBJ1-4 . TRBV6-1 TRBD1
CASSLVVAGDLNEQFF TGTGCCAGCAGCTTAGTCGTAGCGGGGGACTTGAATGAGCAGTTCTTC 16 TRBJ2-1 . TRBV7-2 TRBD2
CASSLEQGPTGELFF TGCGCCAGCAGCTTGGAACAGGGTCCCACCGGGGAGCTGTTTTTT 15 TRBJ2-2 . TRBV5-1 .
CASSQAGGRTDTQYF TGTGCCAGTAGTCAAGCGGGGGGACGCACAGATACGCAGTATTTT 15 TRBJ2-3 . TRBV19 TRBD2
CASSGSQNTGELFF TGCGCCAGCAGCGGTAGTCAGAACACCGGGGAGCTGTTTTTT 14 TRBJ2-2 . TRBV5-1 .
CASRSVSYNEQFF TGTGCCAGCAGGTCGGTTAGCTACAATGAGCAGTTCTTC 13 TRBJ2-1 once TRBV12-3/TRBV12-4 .
CASSPRQVASTDTQYF TGTGCCAGCAGCCCTCGACAGGTAGCCAGCACAGATACGCAGTATTTT 16 TRBJ2-3 . TRBV7-2 .
CASSEQASEKLFF TGTGCCAGCAGTGAACAGGCTAGCGAAAAACTGTTTTTT 13 TRBJ1-4 . TRBV6-1 .
CASSDSKTWGRAGELFF TGTGCCAGCAGTGACTCGAAGACCTGGGGCCGGGCCGGGGAGCTGTTTTTT 17 TRBJ2-2 once TRBV6-4 .
CASSFPGQGANEQFF TGTGCCAGCAGTTTCCCCGGACAGGGGGCCAATGAGCAGTTCTTC 15 TRBJ2-1 . TRBV28 TRBD1
CASRPGTANYGYTF TGTGCCAGCAGGCCCGGGACAGCTAACTATGGCTACACCTTC 14 TRBJ1-2 . TRBV2 TRBD1
CASDGGDRYGYTF TGCGCCAGCGATGGCGGAGATAGATATGGCTACACCTTC 13 TRBJ1-2 . TRBV5-1 .
CASSQARTGGSIQYF TGTGCCAGCAGCCAAGCCCGGACAGGGGGCTCCATTCAGTACTTC 15 TRBJ2-4 few TRBV3-1/TRBV3-2 TRBD1
CATSKGQGADVDTQYF TGTGCCACCAGCAAAGGACAGGGGGCAGACGTAGATACGCAGTATTTT 16 TRBJ2-3 . TRBV15 TRBD1
CASSPDSFRTYNEQFF TGTGCCAGCAGCCCGGACTCCTTCAGGACCTACAATGAGCAGTTCTTC 16 TRBJ2-1 . TRBV3-1/TRBV3-2 .
CATFPGANTGELFF TGTGCCACCTTCCCCGGGGCGAACACCGGGGAGCTGTTTTTT 14 TRBJ2-2 once TRBV28 .
CASSFFSGGLSYNEQFF TGTGCCAGCAGCTTCTTTTCGGGGGGACTCTCCTACAATGAGCAGTTCTTC 17 TRBJ2-1 . TRBV7-6 TRBD2
CASSAGPGSYEQYF TGTGCCAGCAGCGCGGGCCCTGGCTCCTACGAGCAGTACTTC 14 TRBJ2-7 . TRBV5-4 .
CASSSGQESTSEAFF TGTGCCAGCAGTTCCGGACAGGAGTCAACGTCAGAAGCTTTCTTT 15 TRBJ1-1 . TRBV28 TRBD1
CAIRRENYGYTF TGTGCCATCAGAAGAGAGAACTATGGCTACACCTTC 12 TRBJ1-2 . TRBV10-3 .
CASSQDPGGNYGYTF TGCGCCAGCAGCCAAGACCCAGGGGGTAACTATGGCTACACCTTC 15 TRBJ1-2 . TRBV4-3 TRBD1
CASSYRGYSTDTQYF TGTGCCAGCAGTTACCGGGGGTACAGCACAGATACGCAGTATTTT 15 TRBJ2-3 few TRBV6-5 .
CASSSTGVYGYTF TGCGCCAGCAGCTCAACAGGAGTTTATGGCTACACCTTC 13 TRBJ1-2 . TRBV5-1 .
CASYHGDSTYEQYF TGTGCCAGCTACCACGGGGACAGCACCTACGAGCAGTACTTC 14 TRBJ2-7 . TRBV2 TRBD1